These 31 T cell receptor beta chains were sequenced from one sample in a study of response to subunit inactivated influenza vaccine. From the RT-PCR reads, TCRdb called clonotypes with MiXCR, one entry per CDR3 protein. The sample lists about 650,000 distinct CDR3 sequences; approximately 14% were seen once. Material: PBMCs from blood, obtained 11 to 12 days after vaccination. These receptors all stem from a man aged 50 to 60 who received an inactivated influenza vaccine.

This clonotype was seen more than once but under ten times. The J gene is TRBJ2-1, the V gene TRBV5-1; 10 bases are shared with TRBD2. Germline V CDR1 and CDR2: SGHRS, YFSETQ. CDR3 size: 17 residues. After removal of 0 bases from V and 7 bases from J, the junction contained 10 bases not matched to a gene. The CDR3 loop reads CASSLGRSGRAGNEQFF. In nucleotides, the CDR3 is TGCGCCAGCAGCTTGGGGCGGAGCGGGAGGGCCGGGAATGAGCAGTTCTTC.

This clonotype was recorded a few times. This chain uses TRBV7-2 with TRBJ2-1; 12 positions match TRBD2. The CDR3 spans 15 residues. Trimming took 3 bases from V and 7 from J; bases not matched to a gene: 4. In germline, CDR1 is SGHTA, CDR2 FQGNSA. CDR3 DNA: TGTGCCAGCAGCTTCGCGGGACTAGCGGGTAATGAGCAGTTCTTC. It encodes CASSFAGLAGNEQFF.

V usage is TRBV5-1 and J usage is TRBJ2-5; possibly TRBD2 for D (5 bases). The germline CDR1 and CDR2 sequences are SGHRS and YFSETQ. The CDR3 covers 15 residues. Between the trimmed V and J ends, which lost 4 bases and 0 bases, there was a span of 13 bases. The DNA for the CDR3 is TGCGCCAGCAGCCCCCCCCCCGGGGACCAAGAGACCCAGTACTTC. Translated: CASSPPPGDQETQYF.

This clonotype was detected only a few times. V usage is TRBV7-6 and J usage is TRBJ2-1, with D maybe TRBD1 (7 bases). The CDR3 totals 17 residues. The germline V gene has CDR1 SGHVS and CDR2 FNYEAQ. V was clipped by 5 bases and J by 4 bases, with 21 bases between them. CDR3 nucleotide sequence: TGTGCCAGCAGCCCAACTACCGCGGGACAGCCTTACAATGAGCAGTTCTTC. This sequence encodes CASSPTTAGQPYNEQFF.

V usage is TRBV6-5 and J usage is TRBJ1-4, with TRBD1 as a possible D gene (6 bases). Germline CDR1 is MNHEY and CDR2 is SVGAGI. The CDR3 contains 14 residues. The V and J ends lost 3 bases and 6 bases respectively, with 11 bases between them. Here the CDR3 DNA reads TGTGCCAGCAGTTATTACAGGGAGGATGAAAAACTGTTTTTT. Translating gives CASSYYREDEKLFF.

CDR3 loop: CASSSFSRLAKNIQYF. Written as DNA, the CDR3 is TGTGCCAGCAGCTCCTTTAGCAGATTAGCCAAAAACATTCAGTACTTC. The chain uses TRBV5-6 and TRBJ2-4; D is undetermined. This CDR3 spans 16 amino acids. Trimming took off 3 bases at V and 0 bases at J, with 13 bases between the two ends. The germline V gene encodes CDR1 SGHDT and CDR2 YYEEEE.

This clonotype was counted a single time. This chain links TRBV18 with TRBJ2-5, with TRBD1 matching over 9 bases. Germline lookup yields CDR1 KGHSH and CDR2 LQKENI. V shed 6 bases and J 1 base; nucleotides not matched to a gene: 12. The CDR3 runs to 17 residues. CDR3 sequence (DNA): TGTGCCAGCTCGCCATACGGACAGGGGCCCCCCCAAGAGACCCAGTACTTC. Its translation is CASSPYGQGPPQETQYF.

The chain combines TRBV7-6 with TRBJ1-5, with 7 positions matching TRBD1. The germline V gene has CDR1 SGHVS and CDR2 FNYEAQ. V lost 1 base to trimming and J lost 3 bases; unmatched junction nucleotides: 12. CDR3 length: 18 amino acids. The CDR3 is CASSLGPPTGRDNQPQHF. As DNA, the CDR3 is TGTGCCAGCAGCTTAGGCCCCCCGACAGGGAGGGACAATCAGCCCCAGCATTTT.

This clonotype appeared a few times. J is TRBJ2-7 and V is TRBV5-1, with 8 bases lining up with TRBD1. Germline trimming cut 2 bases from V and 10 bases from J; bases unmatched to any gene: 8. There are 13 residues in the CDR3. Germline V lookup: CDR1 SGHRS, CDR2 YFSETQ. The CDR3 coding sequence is TGCGCCAGCAGCTTCCCTGGACAGGGAGATCAGTACTTC. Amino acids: CASSFPGQGDQYF.

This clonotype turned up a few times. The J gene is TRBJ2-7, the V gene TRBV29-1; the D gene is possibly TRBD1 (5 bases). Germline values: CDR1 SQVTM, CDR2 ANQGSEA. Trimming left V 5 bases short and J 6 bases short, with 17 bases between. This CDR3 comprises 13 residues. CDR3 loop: CSVRADTLAEQYF. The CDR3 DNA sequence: TGCAGCGTTCGGGCGGACACCCTCGCCGAGCAGTACTTC.

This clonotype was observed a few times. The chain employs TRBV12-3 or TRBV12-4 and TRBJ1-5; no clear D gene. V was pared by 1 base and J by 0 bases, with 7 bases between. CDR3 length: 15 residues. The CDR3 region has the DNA TGTGCCAGCAGTTTAGGCAAGAATAGCAATCAGCCCCAGCATTTT. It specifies CASSLGKNSNQPQHF.

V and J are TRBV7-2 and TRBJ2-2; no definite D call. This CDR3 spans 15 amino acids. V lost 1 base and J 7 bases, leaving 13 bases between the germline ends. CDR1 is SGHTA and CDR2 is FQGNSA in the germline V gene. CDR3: CASSLGGQIYGELFF. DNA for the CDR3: TGTGCCAGCAGCTTAGGGGGTCAAATTTACGGGGAGCTGTTTTTT. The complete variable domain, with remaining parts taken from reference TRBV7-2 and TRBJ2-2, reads GAGVSQSPSNKVTEKGKDVELRCDPISGHTALYWYRQSLGQGLEFLIYFQGNSAPDKSGLPSDRFSAERTGGSVSTLTIQRTQQEDSAVYLCASSLGGQIYGELFFGEGSRLTVL.

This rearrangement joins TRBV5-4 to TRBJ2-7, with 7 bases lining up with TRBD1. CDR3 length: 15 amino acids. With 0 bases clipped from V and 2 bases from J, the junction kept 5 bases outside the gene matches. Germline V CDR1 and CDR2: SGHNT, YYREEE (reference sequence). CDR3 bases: TGTGCCAGCAGCTTGGAGGTGACAGGGCCCTACGAGCAGTACTTC. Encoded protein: CASSLEVTGPYEQYF.

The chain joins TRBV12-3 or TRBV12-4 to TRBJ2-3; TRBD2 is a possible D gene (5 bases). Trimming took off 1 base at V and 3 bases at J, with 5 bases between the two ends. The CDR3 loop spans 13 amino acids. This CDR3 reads CASSLGETDTQYF. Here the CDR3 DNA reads TGTGCCAGCAGTTTAGGGGAGACAGATACGCAGTATTTT.

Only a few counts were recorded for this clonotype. CDR3 DNA: TGCGCCAGCAGCCTGGACGGGGGCCTAAATCAGCCCCAGCATTTT. As protein: CASSLDGGLNQPQHF. The rearrangement uses TRBV5-1 and TRBJ1-5, with TRBD1 as a possible D gene (6 bases). In germline, CDR1 is SGHRS, CDR2 YFSETQ. The CDR3 totals 15 residues. Trimming removed 4 bases from V and 4 bases from J, with 15 bases in between. The variable domain in full, with the rest retrieved from reference TRBV5-1 and TRBJ1-5, is KAGVTQTPRYLIKTRGQQVTLSCSPISGHRSVSWYQQTPGQGLQFLFEYFSETQRNKGNFPGRFSGRQFSNSRSEMNVSTLELGDSALYLCASSLDGGLNQPQHFGDGTRLSIL.

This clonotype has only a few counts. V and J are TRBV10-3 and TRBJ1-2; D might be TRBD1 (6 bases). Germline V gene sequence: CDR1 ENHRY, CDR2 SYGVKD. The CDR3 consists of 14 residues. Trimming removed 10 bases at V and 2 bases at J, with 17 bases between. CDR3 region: CATKRGQQNYGYTF. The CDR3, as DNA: TGTGCCACAAAGAGAGGACAGCAAAACTATGGCTACACCTTC.

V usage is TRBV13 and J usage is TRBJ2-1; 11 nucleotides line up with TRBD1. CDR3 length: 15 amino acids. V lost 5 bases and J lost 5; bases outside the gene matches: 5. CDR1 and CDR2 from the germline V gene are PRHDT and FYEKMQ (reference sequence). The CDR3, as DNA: TGTGCCAGCAGCAATGGACAGGGGGCGGACAATGAGCAGTTCTTC. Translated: CASSNGQGADNEQFF. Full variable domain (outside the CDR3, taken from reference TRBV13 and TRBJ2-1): AAGVIQSPRHLIKEKRETATLKCYPIPRHDTVYWYQQGPGQDPQFLISFYEKMQSDKGSIPDRFSAQQFSDYHSELNMSSLELGDSALYFCASSNGQGADNEQFFGPGTRLTVL.

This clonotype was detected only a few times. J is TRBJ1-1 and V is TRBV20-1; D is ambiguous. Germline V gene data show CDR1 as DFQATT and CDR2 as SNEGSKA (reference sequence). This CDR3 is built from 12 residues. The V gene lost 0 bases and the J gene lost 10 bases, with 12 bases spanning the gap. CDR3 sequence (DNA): TGCAGTGCTAGAGACCCCATCGGGCTAGCTTTCTTT. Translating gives CSARDPIGLAFF.

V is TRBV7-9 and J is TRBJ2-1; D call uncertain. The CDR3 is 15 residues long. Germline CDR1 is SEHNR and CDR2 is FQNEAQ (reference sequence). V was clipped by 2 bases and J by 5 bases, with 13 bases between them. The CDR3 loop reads CASSLSGRRDNEQFF. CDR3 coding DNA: TGTGCCAGCAGCTTATCGGGCAGAAGAGACAATGAGCAGTTCTTC.

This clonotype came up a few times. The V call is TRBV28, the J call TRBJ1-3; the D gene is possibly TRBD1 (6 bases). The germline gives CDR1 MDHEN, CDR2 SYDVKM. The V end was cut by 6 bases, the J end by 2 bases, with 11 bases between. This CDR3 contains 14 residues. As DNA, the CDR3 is TGTGCCAGCAGGGTGGGACACGCTGGAAACACCATATATTTT. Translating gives CASRVGHAGNTIYF. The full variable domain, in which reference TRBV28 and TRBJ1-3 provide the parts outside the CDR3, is DVKVTQSSRYLVKRTGEKVFLECVQDMDHENMFWYRQDPGLGLRLIYFSYDVKMKEKGDIPEGYSVSREKKERFSLILESASTNQTSMYLCASRVGHAGNTIYFGEGSWLTVV.

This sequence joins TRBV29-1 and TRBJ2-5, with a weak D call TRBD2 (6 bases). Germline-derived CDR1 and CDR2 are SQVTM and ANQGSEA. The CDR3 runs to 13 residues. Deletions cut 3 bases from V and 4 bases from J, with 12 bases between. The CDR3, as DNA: TGCAGCGTTGATTATCGGGGGATAGAGACCCAGTACTTC. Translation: CSVDYRGIETQYF.

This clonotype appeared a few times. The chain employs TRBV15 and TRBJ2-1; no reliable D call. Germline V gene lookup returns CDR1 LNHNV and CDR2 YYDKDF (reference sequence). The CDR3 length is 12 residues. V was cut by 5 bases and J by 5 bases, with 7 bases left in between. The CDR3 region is CATSQVHNEQFF. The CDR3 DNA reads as TGTGCCACCAGCCAAGTGCACAATGAGCAGTTCTTC.

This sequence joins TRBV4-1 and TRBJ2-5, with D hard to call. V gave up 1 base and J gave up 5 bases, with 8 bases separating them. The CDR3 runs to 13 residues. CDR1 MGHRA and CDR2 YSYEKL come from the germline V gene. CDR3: CASSQGTVETQYF. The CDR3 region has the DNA TGCGCCAGCAGCCAAGGGACGGTTGAGACCCAGTACTTC.

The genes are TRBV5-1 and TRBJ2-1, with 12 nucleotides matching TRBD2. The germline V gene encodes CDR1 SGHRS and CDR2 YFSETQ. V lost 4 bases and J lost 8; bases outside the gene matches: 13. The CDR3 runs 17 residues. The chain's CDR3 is CASSHGLAGNPWDEQFF. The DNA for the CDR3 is TGCGCCAGCAGCCATGGACTAGCGGGGAACCCATGGGATGAGCAGTTCTTC.

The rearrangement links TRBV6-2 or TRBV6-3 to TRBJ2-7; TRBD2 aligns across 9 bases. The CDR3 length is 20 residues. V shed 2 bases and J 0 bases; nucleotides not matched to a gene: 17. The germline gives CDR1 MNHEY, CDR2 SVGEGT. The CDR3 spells CASSYPKARDWTSDSYEQYF. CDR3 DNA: TGTGCCAGCAGTTACCCAAAGGCACGGGACTGGACTAGCGACTCCTACGAGCAGTACTTC.

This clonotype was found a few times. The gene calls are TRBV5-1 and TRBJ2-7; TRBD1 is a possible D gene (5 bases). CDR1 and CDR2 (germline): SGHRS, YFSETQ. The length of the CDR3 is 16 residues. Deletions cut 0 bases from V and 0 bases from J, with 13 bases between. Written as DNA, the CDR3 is TGCGCCAGCAGCTTGGCACAGGCCACTGGCTCCTACGAGCAGTACTTC. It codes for CASSLAQATGSYEQYF.

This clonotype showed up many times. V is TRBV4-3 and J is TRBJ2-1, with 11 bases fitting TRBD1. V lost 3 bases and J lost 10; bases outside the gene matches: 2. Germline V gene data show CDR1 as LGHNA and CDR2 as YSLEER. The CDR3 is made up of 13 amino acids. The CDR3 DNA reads TGCGCCAGCAGCCAGCGGACAGGGGGCGAGCAGTTCTTC. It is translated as CASSQRTGGEQFF.

CDR3 bases: TGCAGTGCTTCACAGGTTACTGGGGCCAACGTCCTGACTTTC. It is translated as CSASQVTGANVLTF. V gene TRBV20-1 combines with J gene TRBJ2-6, with D maybe TRBD1 (5 bases). The CDR3 is 14 amino acids. Deletions cut 5 bases from V and 2 bases from J, with 10 bases between. Germline V lookup: CDR1 DFQATT, CDR2 SNEGSKA (reference sequence).

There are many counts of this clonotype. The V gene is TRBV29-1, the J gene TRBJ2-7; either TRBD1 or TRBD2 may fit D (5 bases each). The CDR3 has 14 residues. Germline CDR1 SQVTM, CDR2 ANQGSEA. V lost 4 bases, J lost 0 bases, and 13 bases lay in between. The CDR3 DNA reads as TGCAGCGTTGCCCCGGGACGGAGCTCCTACGAGCAGTACTTC. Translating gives CSVAPGRSSYEQYF.

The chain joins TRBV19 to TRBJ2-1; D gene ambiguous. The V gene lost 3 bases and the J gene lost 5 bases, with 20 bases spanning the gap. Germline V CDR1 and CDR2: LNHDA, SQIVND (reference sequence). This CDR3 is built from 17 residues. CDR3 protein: CASSMAIYLRPNNEQFF. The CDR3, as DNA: TGTGCCAGTAGTATGGCGATTTACCTTCGACCTAACAATGAGCAGTTCTTC.

CDR3 DNA sequence: TGTGCCAGCAGTTACTCGCGCAGGGGTCCAGCTAACTATGGCTACACCTTC. Protein sequence: CASSYSRRGPANYGYTF. This chain connects TRBV6-5 to TRBJ1-2, with D possibly matching TRBD1 (6 bases). The CDR3 spans 17 residues. V was cut by 0 bases and J by 0 bases, with 14 bases left in between. Germline CDR1 is MNHEY and CDR2 is SVGAGI.